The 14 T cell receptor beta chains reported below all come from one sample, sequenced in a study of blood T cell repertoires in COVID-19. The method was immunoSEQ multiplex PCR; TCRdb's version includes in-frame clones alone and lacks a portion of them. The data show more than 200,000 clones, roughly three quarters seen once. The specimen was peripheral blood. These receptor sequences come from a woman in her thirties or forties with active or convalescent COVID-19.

CDR3 loop: CASSHYDPGDSEAFF. CDR3 sequence (DNA): TGCGCCAGCAGCCACTACGACCCGGGAGACTCTGAAGCTTTCTTT. The chain couples TRBV4-1 to TRBJ1-1; D remains ambiguous. Trimming took off 3 bases at V and 6 bases at J, with 17 bases between the two ends. CDR3 length: 15 amino acids. Germline CDR1 MGHRA, CDR2 YSYEKL.

CDR3 residues: CASSQLQGASYEQYF. For the CDR3, the DNA is TGTGCCAGCAGCCAGCTACAGGGGGCCTCCTACGAGCAGTACTTC. The chain combines TRBV4-2 with TRBJ2-7; 9 nucleotides align to TRBD1. Germline-derived CDR1 and CDR2 are LGHNA and YNFKEQ. The CDR3 covers 15 residues. Trimming removed 3 bases from V and 0 bases from J; junction bases left unmatched: 3.

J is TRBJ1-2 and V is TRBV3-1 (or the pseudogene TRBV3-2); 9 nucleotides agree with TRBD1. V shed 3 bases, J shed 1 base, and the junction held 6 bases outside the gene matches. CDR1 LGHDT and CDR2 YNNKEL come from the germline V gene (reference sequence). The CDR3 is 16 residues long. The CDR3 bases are TGTGCCAGCAGCCATATACAGGGGGCTTTTAACTATGGCTACACCTTC. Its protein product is CASSHIQGAFNYGYTF.

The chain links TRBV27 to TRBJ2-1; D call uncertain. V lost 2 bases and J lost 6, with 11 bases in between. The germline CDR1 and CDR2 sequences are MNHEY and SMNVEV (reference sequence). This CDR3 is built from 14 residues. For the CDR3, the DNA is TGTGCCAGCAGTTTAGCCCAGATTTCCAATGAGCAGTTCTTC. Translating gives CASSLAQISNEQFF.

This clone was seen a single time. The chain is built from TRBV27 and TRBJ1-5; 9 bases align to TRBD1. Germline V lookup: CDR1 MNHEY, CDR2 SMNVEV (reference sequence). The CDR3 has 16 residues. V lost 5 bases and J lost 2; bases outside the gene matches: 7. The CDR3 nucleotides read TGTGCCAGCAGTCTGAGGGGGGACAGGGGCAATCAGCCCCAGCATTTT. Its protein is CASSLRGDRGNQPQHF.

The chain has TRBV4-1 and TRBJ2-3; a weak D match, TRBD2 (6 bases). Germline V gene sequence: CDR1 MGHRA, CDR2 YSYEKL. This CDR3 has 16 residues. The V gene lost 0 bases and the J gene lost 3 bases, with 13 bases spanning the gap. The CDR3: CASSQDMGGATDTQYF. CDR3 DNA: TGCGCCAGCAGCCAAGATATGGGGGGAGCTACAGATACGCAGTATTTT.

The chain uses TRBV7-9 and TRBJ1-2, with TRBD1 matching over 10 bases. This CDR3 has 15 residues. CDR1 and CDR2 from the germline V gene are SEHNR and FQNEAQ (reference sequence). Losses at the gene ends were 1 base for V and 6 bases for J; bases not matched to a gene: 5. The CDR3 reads CASSLVGGTGDGYTF. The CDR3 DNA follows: TGTGCCAGCAGCTTAGTCGGGGGGACAGGGGATGGCTACACCTTC. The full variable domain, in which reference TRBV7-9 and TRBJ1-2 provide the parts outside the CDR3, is DTGVSQNPRHKITKRGQNVTFRCDPISEHNRLYWYRQTLGQGPEFLTYFQNEAQLEKSRLLSDRFSAERPKGSFSTLEIQRTEQGDSAMYLCASSLVGGTGDGYTFGSGTRLTVV.

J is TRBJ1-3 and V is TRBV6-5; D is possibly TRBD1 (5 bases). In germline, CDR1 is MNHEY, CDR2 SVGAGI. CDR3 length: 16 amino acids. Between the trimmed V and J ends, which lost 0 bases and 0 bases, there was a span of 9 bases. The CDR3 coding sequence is TGTGCCAGCAGTTACTCATCCGACAGCTCTGGAAACACCATATATTTT. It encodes CASSYSSDSSGNTIYF.

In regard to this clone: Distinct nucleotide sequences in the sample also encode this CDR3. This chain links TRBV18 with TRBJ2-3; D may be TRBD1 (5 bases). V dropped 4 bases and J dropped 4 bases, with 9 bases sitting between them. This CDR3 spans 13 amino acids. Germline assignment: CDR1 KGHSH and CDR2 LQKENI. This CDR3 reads CASSLDRADTQYF. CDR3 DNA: TGTGCCAGCTCACTCGACAGAGCAGATACGCAGTATTTT. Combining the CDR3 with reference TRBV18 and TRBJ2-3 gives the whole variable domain NAGVMQNPRHLVRRRGQEARLRCSPMKGHSHVYWYRQLPEEGLKFMVYLQKENIIDESGMPKERFSAEFPKEGPSILRIQQVVRGDSAAYFCASSLDRADTQYFGPGTRLTVL.

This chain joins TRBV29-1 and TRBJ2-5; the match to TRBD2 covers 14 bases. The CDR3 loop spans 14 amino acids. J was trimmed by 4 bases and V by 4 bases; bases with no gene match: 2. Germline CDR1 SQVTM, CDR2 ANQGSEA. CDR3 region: CSVGTSGGSETQYF. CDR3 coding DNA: TGCAGCGTTGGGACTAGCGGGGGGTCAGAGACCCAGTACTTC.

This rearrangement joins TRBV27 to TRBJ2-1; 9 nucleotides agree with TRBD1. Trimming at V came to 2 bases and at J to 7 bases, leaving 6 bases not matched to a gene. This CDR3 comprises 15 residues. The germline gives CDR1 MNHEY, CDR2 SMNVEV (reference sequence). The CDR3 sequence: CASSLRDRVDNEQFF. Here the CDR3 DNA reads TGTGCCAGCAGTTTACGGGACAGGGTCGATAATGAGCAGTTCTTC.

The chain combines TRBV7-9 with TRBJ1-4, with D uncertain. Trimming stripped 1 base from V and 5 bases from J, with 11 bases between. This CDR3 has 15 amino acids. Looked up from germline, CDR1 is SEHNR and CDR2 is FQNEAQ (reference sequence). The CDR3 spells CASSLGRAANEKLFF. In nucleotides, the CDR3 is TGTGCCAGCAGCTTAGGGAGGGCGGCGAATGAAAAACTGTTTTTT.

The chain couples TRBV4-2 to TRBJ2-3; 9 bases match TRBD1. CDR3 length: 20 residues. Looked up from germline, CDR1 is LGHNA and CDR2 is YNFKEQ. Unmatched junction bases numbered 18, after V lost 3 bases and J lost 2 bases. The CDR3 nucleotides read TGTGCCAGCAGCCACGAGGAGACAGGGGGGTCCCTGCTTGCCACAGATACGCAGTATTTT. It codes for CASSHEETGGSLLATDTQYF.

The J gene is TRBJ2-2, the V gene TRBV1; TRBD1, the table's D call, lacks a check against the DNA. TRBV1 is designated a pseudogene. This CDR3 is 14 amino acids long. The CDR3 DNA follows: TGCACCAGCAGCCAGGGGGCCGGCACCGGGGAGCTGTTTTTT. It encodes CTSSQGAGTGELFF.